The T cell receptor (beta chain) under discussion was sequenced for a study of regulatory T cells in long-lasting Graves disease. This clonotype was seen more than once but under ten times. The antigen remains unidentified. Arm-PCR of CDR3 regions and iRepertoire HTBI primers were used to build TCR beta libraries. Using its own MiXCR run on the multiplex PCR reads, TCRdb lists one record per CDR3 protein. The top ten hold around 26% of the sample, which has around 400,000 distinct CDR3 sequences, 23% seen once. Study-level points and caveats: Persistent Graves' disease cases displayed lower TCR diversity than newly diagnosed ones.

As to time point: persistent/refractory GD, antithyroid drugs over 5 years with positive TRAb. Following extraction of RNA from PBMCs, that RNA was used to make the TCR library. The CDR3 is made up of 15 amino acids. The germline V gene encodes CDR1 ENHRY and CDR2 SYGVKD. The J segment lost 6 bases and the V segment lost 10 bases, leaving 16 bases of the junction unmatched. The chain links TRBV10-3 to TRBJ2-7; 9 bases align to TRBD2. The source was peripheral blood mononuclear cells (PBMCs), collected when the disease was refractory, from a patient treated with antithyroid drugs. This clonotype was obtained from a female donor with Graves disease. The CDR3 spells CATTGKLAGNSEQYF. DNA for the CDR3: TGTGCCACCACGGGTAAACTAGCGGGTAATTCCGAGCAGTACTTC.